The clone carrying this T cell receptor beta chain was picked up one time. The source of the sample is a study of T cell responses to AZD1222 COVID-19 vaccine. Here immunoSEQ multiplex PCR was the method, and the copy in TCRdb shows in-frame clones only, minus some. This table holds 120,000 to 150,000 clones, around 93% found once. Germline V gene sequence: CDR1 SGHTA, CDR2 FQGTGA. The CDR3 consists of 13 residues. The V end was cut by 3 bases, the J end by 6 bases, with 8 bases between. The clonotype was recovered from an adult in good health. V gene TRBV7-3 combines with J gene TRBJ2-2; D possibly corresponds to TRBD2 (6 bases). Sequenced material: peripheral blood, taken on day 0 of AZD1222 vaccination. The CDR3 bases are TGTGCCAGCAGCTTGGCGGGGTCCGGGGAGCTGTTTTTT. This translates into CASSLAGSGELFF.